The clone carrying this T cell receptor (beta chain) was counted between two and nine times. The antigen remains unidentified. These data come from a study of STAT5B mutations in CD4+ large granular lymphocyte leukemia. The V end was cut by 1 base, the J end by 7 bases, with 12 bases between. This CDR3 has 15 amino acids. Germline V lookup: CDR1 SGDLS, CDR2 YYNGEE. Controls came from buffy coats of healthy blood donors. Produced via immunoSEQ multiplex PCR; TCRdb's table is partial and in-frame only. The sample contains about 48,000 clones, about three quarters of which appear only once. The study's findings and limits: 8/27 top patient clones versus 2/35 control clones were TRBV06-family.

The TCR originated in a human donor in good health. What was sequenced was CD4+ T cells from blood buffy coats. V and J are TRBV9 and TRBJ1-6; D remains ambiguous. CDR3 coding DNA: TGTGCCAGCAGCGTATCAGCGGGAGGCAATTCACCCCTCCACTTT. Translated, it gives CASSVSAGGNSPLHF.